This TCR beta chain was obtained from a study of PD-L1 blockade in urothelial cancer (dated by TCRdb to 2016 to 2017). For context, the study as a whole: Every patient began therapy in about 2014 and was given atezolizumab 1,200 mg intravenously every 3 weeks. About 90% of the roughly 29 patients were identified as males with urothelial cancer of bladder origin, and a prior smoking history was reported by 18 of 29 patients. Patients had an ECOG performance status of 0 or 1 and had received between 0 and 3 prior chemotherapy regimens. Blood samples were analyzed at 3 weeks after treatment start (second dose) and at 6 weeks after treatment start. Blood samples yielded a median of around 150,000 T cells and tens of thousands of unique TCRs, with median clonality approximately 0.08. Somatic, immune and clinical correlates of response to PD-L1 blockade with atezolizumab in urothelial cancer were the focus of an exploratory multi-omic analysis. TCR sequencing covered pretreatment tumor samples and matched, serially collected peripheral blood taken before and after atezolizumab treatment. Durable clinical benefit was defined as a progression-free survival longer than 6 months, and TCR features were additionally tested against progression-free survival and overall survival. In the same patients, pretreatment tumors underwent whole exome sequencing and RNA sequencing in addition to TCR sequencing. Durable clinical benefit was achieved by nine patients and was not achieved by 20 patients. Pretreatment blood TCR-seq was available for about 27 patients, at least one posttreatment blood collection was obtained for 24 patients, and tumor TCR-seq was available for 24 patients.

Concerning this clone itself: Its target antigen remains unknown. Within one base of it there is no much larger clone, and no base qualities were kept.

What this sample's time point label stands for: peripheral blood 6 weeks after treatment start. A total of under 35 patients with locally advanced or metastatic urothelial carcinoma, treated at Memorial Sloan Kettering on a trial protocol, made up the cohort. Peripheral blood mononuclear cells were collected pretreatment and during treatment, with between 1 and 8 total time points obtained per patient. The Qiagen DNeasy Blood extraction kit was used to purify genomic DNA from total PBMCs and tumor samples. PBMCs were collected pretreatment and during treatment, and were isolated and stored as previously described. The CDR1 and CDR2 encoded by the germline V gene (reference sequence) are SEHNR and FQNEAQ. Trimming leaves V shorter by 5 bases and J shorter by 2 bases, with the junction holding 4 bases beyond the gene matches. From its cysteine to its phenylalanine, the CDR3 spans 15 amino acids. The kept DNA is CDR3 alone, 45 bases in frame from the first base.

The paper's findings and limits, for the study overall: Because of the small sample size (n ≈ 28) and the many exploratory analyses performed, the results are intended to be regarded as hypothesis-generating. Among patients with durable benefit, tumor-associated TCR clones showed greater expansion in peripheral blood 3 weeks after treatment started (n ≈ 21, p = 0.022). Improved progression-free and overall survival was associated with having pretreatment peripheral blood TCR clonality below the median.

Synthetic TCR analog templates were spiked into each PCR to estimate absolute template abundance from read counts. The immunoSEQ assay was used to amplify TCRbeta CDR3 regions from genomic DNA with bias-controlled V and J gene primers. Sequencing of rearranged TCRbeta segments was performed at approximately 20X coverage. Under the source paper's analysis protocol: Sequencing errors were corrected by clustering and CDR3s were annotated against IMGT to assign V, D and J genes. Downstream analyses used only productive TCRbeta rearrangements, leaving out any out-of-frame or stop-codon sequences. Clonality was calculated as one minus the Shannon entropy normalized by the log of the number of unique productive sequences. Fisher's exact test with Benjamini-Hochberg correction, using a cutoff of adjusted p below 0.01, was how clones that differed between time points or between blood and tumor were identified. Held by TCRdb, this immuneACCESS table contains in-frame sequences only and omits some clones. Under half of the omission traces to an unresolved V gene where checked; the cause of the rest is unknown. The DNA gave D and trimming, while V, J and clone size come from that table. This sample comprises about 48,000 clones, approximately 86% of them detected only once. The ten largest clonotypes hold roughly 10% of the sample.

This sequence was found in a man in his 60s with urothelial cancer. The sample in question was PBMCs, obtained around atezolizumab (anti-PD-L1) treatment. The V and J genes are TRBV7-9 and TRBJ2-1; the junction holds 9 bases that match TRBD1. The CDR3 protein sequence reads: CASSTGQGTYNEQFF. The DNA sequence is TGTGCCAGCAGCACGGGACAGGGAACCTACAATGAGCAGTTCTTC.